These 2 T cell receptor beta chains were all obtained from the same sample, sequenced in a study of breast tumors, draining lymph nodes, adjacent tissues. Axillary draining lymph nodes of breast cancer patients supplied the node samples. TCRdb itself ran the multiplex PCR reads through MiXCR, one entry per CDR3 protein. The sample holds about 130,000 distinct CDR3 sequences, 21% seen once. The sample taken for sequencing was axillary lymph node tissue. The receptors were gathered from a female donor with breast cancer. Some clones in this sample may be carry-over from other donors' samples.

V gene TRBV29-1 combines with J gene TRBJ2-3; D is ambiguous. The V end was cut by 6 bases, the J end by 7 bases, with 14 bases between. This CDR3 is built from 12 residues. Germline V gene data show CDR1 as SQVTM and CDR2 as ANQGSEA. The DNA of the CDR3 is TGCAGCGTCGGTCTCAGCTATAATACGCAGTATTTT. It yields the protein CSVGLSYNTQYF.

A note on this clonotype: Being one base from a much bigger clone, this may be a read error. The CDR3 nucleotides read TGCGCCAGCAGCCCTGGACAGGTCGACTCCTACGAGCAGTACTTC. Its protein is CASSPGQVDSYEQYF. The chain carries TRBV4-1 and TRBJ2-7, with 7 bases matching TRBD1. The CDR3 covers 15 residues. Germline-derived CDR1 and CDR2 are MGHRA and YSYEKL. The trim removed 4 bases at V and 0 bases at J, leaving 6 bases unmatched.